Following are 17 T cell receptor beta chains from one sample sequenced in a study of T cells after posttransplantation cyclophosphamide. The table came from immunoSEQ multiplex PCR; TCRdb's copy has only in-frame clones and leaves some out. This table holds 20,000 to 25,000 clones with no singletons; the top ten claim 1.8%. Cyclophosphamide on days +3 and +4 followed busulfan-fludarabine conditioning and a marrow graft. The specimen comprised PBMCs, sampled after allogeneic stem cell transplant with posttransplant cyclophosphamide. These receptors were collected from a male patient in his late teens or twenties who received an allogeneic stem cell transplant from a related donor, was CMV-positive, and had no GVHD. T cells may partly derive from the graft donor.

This clone was picked up many times. This chain joins TRBV28 and TRBJ2-1; 9 bases map to TRBD1. This CDR3 comprises 15 residues. The ends lost 6 bases at V and 9 bases at J; junction bases unmatched: 12. Germline CDR1 and CDR2: MDHEN and SYDVKM. The CDR3 nucleotides are TGTGCCAGCAGGACCGGGACAGGGCCGTGGGGTGAGCAGTTCTTC. Protein product: CASRTGTGPWGEQFF.

In its sample, this clone was seen many times. This chain joins TRBV5-4 and TRBJ2-7; TRBD2 agrees at 9 bases. From germline, CDR1 is SGHNT and CDR2 YYREEE (reference sequence). The ends lost 0 bases at V and 6 bases at J; junction bases unmatched: 4. The CDR3 extends over 14 amino acids. CDR3 in amino acids: CASSLEGLASEQYF. CDR3 bases: TGTGCCAGCAGCTTGGAGGGACTAGCCTCCGAGCAGTACTTC.

In its sample, this clone was seen many times. This chain joins TRBV2 and TRBJ2-7; possible D gene TRBD2, 6 bases. V was cut by 7 bases and J by 2 bases, with 18 bases left in between. In germline, CDR1 is SNHLY, CDR2 FYNNEI. The CDR3 is 15 residues long. In DNA form, the CDR3 reads TGTGCCAGCATGGGGGAACGGGGGAGGACCTACGAGCAGTACTTC. Its protein product is CASMGERGRTYEQYF.

This rearrangement joins TRBV27 to TRBJ2-1, with D tentatively TRBD1 (6 bases). The germline V and J ends were trimmed by 4 bases and 2 bases, with 12 bases remaining between them. This CDR3 has 15 residues. The germline CDR1 and CDR2 sequences are MNHEY and SMNVEV (reference sequence). The CDR3 spells CASSSGRGPYNEQFF. In DNA, the CDR3 is TGTGCCAGCAGTTCCGGCAGGGGCCCCTACAATGAGCAGTTCTTC.

This clone was observed at least ten times. This chain uses TRBV19 with TRBJ1-3; D may be TRBD1 (6 bases). Trimming took off 3 bases at V and 2 bases at J, with 8 bases between the two ends. CDR1 and CDR2 from the germline V gene are LNHDA and SQIVND (reference sequence). This CDR3 is 14 amino acids long. The CDR3 protein is CASSIRGPGNTIYF. As DNA, the CDR3 is TGTGCCAGTAGTATCAGGGGTCCTGGAAACACCATATATTTT.

This clone was observed many times. J is TRBJ1-2 and V is TRBV5-6; D is perhaps TRBD1 (5 bases). CDR3 length equals 14 residues. Germline V gene data show CDR1 as SGHDT and CDR2 as YYEEEE. V was pared by 4 bases and J by 4 bases, with 14 bases between. CDR3 nucleotide sequence: TGTGCCAGCAGCCCACAGGATACACTCTATGGCTACACCTTC. Its protein product is CASSPQDTLYGYTF. The full variable domain, rest sourced from reference TRBV5-6 and TRBJ1-2, is DAGVTQSPTHLIKTRGQQVTLRCSPKSGHDTVSWYQQALGQGPQFIFQYYEEEERQRGNFPDRFSGHQFPNYSSELNVNALLLGDSALYLCASSPQDTLYGYTFGSGTRLTVV.

There are many counts of this clone. The V gene is TRBV7-3, the J gene TRBJ1-1; perhaps TRBD1 as D (6 bases). This CDR3 spans 13 amino acids. Trimming cost V 5 bases and J 6 bases, with 13 bases left between them. From germline, CDR1 is SGHTA and CDR2 FQGTGA. This chain's CDR3 is CASSRNRVSEAFF. CDR3 nucleotide sequence: TGTGCCAGCAGCCGCAACAGGGTTTCTGAAGCTTTCTTT.

This clone was seen many times. The genes are TRBV28 and TRBJ1-4; a weak D match, TRBD1 (5 bases). Trimming pared 7 bases from V and 6 bases from J, leaving 15 bases between. CDR1 and CDR2 (germline): MDHEN, SYDVKM. This CDR3 is built from 14 residues. This CDR3 is CASTPGGSDEKLFF. CDR3 DNA sequence: TGTGCCAGCACCCCCGGGGGGTCTGATGAAAAACTGTTTTTT.

This clone was detected many times. V gene TRBV27 combines with J gene TRBJ2-2; possibly TRBD2 for D (6 bases). Germline CDR1 and CDR2: MNHEY and SMNVEV (reference sequence). Trimming removed 3 bases from V and 5 bases from J, with 10 bases in between. This CDR3 spans 14 amino acids. CDR3 sequence: CASSFGRETGELFF. The CDR3 DNA reads TGTGCCAGCAGTTTTGGGCGGGAAACCGGGGAGCTGTTTTTT.

The table lists this clone with many counts. The V gene is TRBV2, the J gene TRBJ2-5; perhaps TRBD2 as D (6 bases). Germline V gene lookup returns CDR1 SNHLY and CDR2 FYNNEI. This CDR3 has 13 residues. The V gene lost 7 bases and the J gene lost 4 bases, with 13 bases spanning the gap. CDR3 bases: TGTGCCAGCAACTCGGGAGCCGGAGAGACCCAGTACTTC. Translating it yields CASNSGAGETQYF.

This clone was counted a few times. A junction end diverges from the germline sequence, so it may reflect a read error. This chain joins TRBV5-1 and TRBJ2-6, with D maybe TRBD1 (6 bases). CDR1 is SGHRS, CDR2 YFSETQ, per germline. The CDR3 spans 15 residues. CDR3 region: CAGSLVTGGANVLTF. For the CDR3, the DNA is TGCGCCGGCAGCTTGGTGACAGGTGGGGCCAACGTCCTGACTTTC.

This clone was seen ten or more times. V and J are TRBV18 and TRBJ2-1; tentatively, D is TRBD1 (6 bases). The V gene's germline CDR1 is KGHSH and CDR2 LQKENI. Trimming took off 2 bases at V and 3 bases at J, with 11 bases between the two ends. This CDR3 is 15 amino acids long. For the CDR3, the DNA is TGTGCCAGCTCACCAGGGACACCCTTCTACAATGAGCAGTTCTTC. Translating it yields CASSPGTPFYNEQFF.

This clone was recorded many times. V gene TRBV5-6 combines with J gene TRBJ2-7, with 9 bases that match TRBD1. Germline V CDR1 and CDR2: SGHDT, YYEEEE. This CDR3 region has 15 residues. Losses at the gene ends were 3 bases for V and 0 bases for J; bases not matched to a gene: 4. CDR3 DNA sequence: TGTGCCAGCAGCTGGGGGACAGGGAGCTCCTACGAGCAGTACTTC. Its translation is CASSWGTGSSYEQYF.

This clone was counted ten times or more. The rearrangement uses TRBV27 and TRBJ2-1; TRBD2 matches 12 bases. V dropped 5 bases and J dropped 6; count of bases not matched to a gene: 8. Germline CDR1 reads MNHEY; CDR2 reads SMNVEV (reference sequence). The CDR3 consists of 16 residues. The DNA of the CDR3 is TGTGCCAGCAGTGCTCCGACTAGCGGGGGCCCCAATGAGCAGTTCTTC. This codes for CASSAPTSGGPNEQFF.

This clone was seen ten or more times. The chain joins TRBV10-3 to TRBJ1-1, with TRBD1 matching 8 bases. The V segment lost 0 bases and the J segment 0 bases; nucleotides outside the gene matches: 0. Germline CDR1 ENHRY, CDR2 SYGVKD. CDR3 length: 15 amino acids. The CDR3 reads CAISESTGVNTEAFF. The CDR3 region has the DNA TGTGCCATCAGTGAGTCGACAGGGGTGAACACTGAAGCTTTCTTT.

This clone was counted ten times or more. The chain is built from TRBV10-3 and TRBJ2-3, with D perhaps matching TRBD2 (6 bases). Trimming left V 3 bases short and J 1 base short, with 11 bases between. CDR1 and CDR2 (germline): ENHRY, SYGVKD. The CDR3 covers 15 residues. CDR3 loop: CAISDAGRRTDTQYF. CDR3 nucleotides: TGTGCCATCAGTGACGCGGGGCGGCGCACAGATACGCAGTATTTT.

In this sample, this clone turned up many times. The rearrangement joins TRBV30 to TRBJ1-1; perhaps TRBD1 as D (5 bases). The CDR3 is 14 residues long. Germline V gene sequence: CDR1 GTSNPN, CDR2 SVGIG (reference sequence). V lost 1 base and J 4 bases, leaving 13 bases between the germline ends. The CDR3 here is CAWSATRRGTEAFF. The CDR3 bases are TGTGCCTGGAGTGCGACGAGGAGGGGCACTGAAGCTTTCTTT.